A single sample is the source of the 13 T cell receptor beta chains below, sequenced in a study of blood T cell repertoires in COVID-19 (dated by TCRdb to 2019 to 2021). The method behind the library was the immunoSEQ multiplex PCR assay. TCRdb stores this immuneACCESS table with in-frame sequences only. Part of the clones is absent; in the studies checked, under half of the shortfall reflects unresolved V genes, and no reason is known for the rest. For this sample the table gives roughly 140,000 clones, of which over 70% were detected only once. Of the sample, approximately 3.5% falls within the top ten clones. The sample comprised peripheral blood. The receptors were gathered from a man aged 70 or older who had recovered from COVID-19.

The chain couples TRBV28 to TRBJ2-7, with D unresolved. Germline CDR1 MDHEN, CDR2 SYDVKM. This CDR3 region has 13 residues. V lost 5 bases, J lost 4 bases, and 12 bases lay in between. CDR3 DNA sequence: TGTGCCAGCAGTGCATTGACGGGTTACGAGCAGTACTTC. Encoded protein: CASSALTGYEQYF.

This clone showed up just a few times. The V gene is TRBV5-3, the J gene TRBJ2-5; D uncertain. TRBV5-3 is sorted into the ORF group, with uncertain function. V was clipped by 0 bases and J by 5 bases, with 11 bases between them. The CDR3 length is 14 residues. For the CDR3, the DNA is TGTGCCAGAAGCTTGGCGACTGTGGAGGAGACCCAGTACTTC. Translation gives CARSLATVEETQYF.

The chain carries TRBV12-3 or TRBV12-4 and TRBJ2-7, with 8 bases matching TRBD1. Trimming at V came to 3 bases and at J to 3 bases, leaving 1 base not matched to a gene. This CDR3 is built from 13 residues. CDR3 sequence: CASSLTGVYEQYF. The CDR3 DNA sequence: TGTGCCAGCAGTTTGACAGGGGTCTACGAGCAGTACTTC.

The rearrangement uses TRBV2 and TRBJ1-5; maybe TRBD1 (6 bases). The CDR3 covers 14 residues. Trimming cost V 6 bases and J 2 bases, with 11 bases left between them. Germline assignment: CDR1 SNHLY and CDR2 FYNNEI. CDR3 in amino acids: CASRQGFGNQPQHF. DNA of the CDR3: TGTGCCAGCAGACAGGGTTTTGGCAATCAGCCCCAGCATTTT.

This chain uses TRBV27 with TRBJ2-1; a possible D gene is TRBD1 (6 bases). CDR1 MNHEY and CDR2 SMNVEV come from the germline V gene (reference sequence). Deletions cut 0 bases from V and 7 bases from J, with 13 bases between. CDR3 length: 15 residues. CDR3 in DNA: TGTGCCAGCAGTTTATCCGGGACATCAGTAAATGAGCAGTTCTTC. This gives the protein CASSLSGTSVNEQFF.

The chain recombines TRBV30 with TRBJ1-1; D gene ambiguous. The CDR3 spans 14 residues. V lost 0 bases and J 4 bases, leaving 12 bases between the germline ends. Germline V gene data show CDR1 as GTSNPN and CDR2 as SVGIG (reference sequence). The CDR3 loop reads CAWSVLQVGTEAFF. DNA of the CDR3: TGTGCCTGGAGTGTACTGCAGGTGGGCACTGAAGCTTTCTTT. Together with reference TRBV30 and TRBJ1-1, the CDR3 gives the full variable domain: SQTIHQWPATLVQPVGSPLSLECTVEGTSNPNLYWYRQAAGRGLQLLFYSVGIGQISSEVPQNLSASRPQDRQFILSSKKLLLSDSGFYLCAWSVLQVGTEAFFGQGTRLTVV.

This clone came up a few times. J is TRBJ2-3 and V is TRBV7-9; a weak D match, TRBD2 (6 bases). The ends were cut back, 1 base at V and 10 bases at J, with 24 bases in the middle. The CDR3 covers 17 residues. Germline V gene data show CDR1 as SEHNR and CDR2 as FQNEAQ (reference sequence). In DNA, the CDR3 is TGTGCCAGCAGCTTAGGGGACTTCCGGAGGCGTGATAAAGCGCAGTATTTT. This codes for CASSLGDFRRRDKAQYF.

The CDR3 loop is CASSDPSLNTEAFF. CDR3 coding DNA: TGCGCCAGCAGTGATCCCAGTTTGAACACTGAAGCTTTCTTT. The rearrangement uses TRBV10-2 and TRBJ1-1; D gene uncertain. CDR1 and CDR2 from the germline V gene are WSHSY and SAAADI. The CDR3 totals 14 residues. Trimming left V 3 bases short and J 0 bases short, with 8 bases between.

The V and J genes are TRBV23-1 and TRBJ1-4; D uncertain. TRBV23-1 is assigned to the ORF class and has an uncertain function. The CDR3 length is 16 residues. V was cut by 5 bases and J by 0 bases, with 13 bases left in between. The CDR3 is CASSNRWATTNEKLFF. DNA of the CDR3: TGCGCCAGCAGTAATCGGTGGGCAACAACTAATGAAAAACTGTTTTTT.

The table lists this clone with a count of one. This chain joins TRBV3-1 (or the pseudogene TRBV3-2) and TRBJ2-7, with TRBD2 matching over 8 bases. The germline CDR1 and CDR2 sequences are LGHDT and YNNKEL (reference sequence). The J segment lost 5 bases and the V segment lost 7 bases, leaving 4 bases of the junction unmatched. The CDR3 has 12 amino acids. This CDR3 reads CASTGGGHEQYF. Here the CDR3 DNA reads TGTGCCAGCACCGGGGGGGGACACGAGCAGTACTTC.

This chain uses TRBV28 with TRBJ1-1, with D unclear. From germline, CDR1 is MDHEN and CDR2 SYDVKM. CDR3 length: 13 amino acids. The germline V and J ends were trimmed by 1 base and 5 bases, with 8 bases remaining between them. The CDR3 spells CASSLYGSTEAFF. CDR3 sequence (DNA): TGTGCCAGCAGTTTATATGGGAGTACTGAAGCTTTCTTT. The variable domain in full, completed from reference TRBV28 and TRBJ1-1, reads DVKVTQSSRYLVKRTGEKVFLECVQDMDHENMFWYRQDPGLGLRLIYFSYDVKMKEKGDIPEGYSVSREKKERFSLILESASTNQTSMYLCASSLYGSTEAFFGQGTRLTVV.

This clone was counted a single time. The chain carries TRBV25-1 and TRBJ1-3, with 11 bases aligning to TRBD1. J was trimmed by 1 base and V by 4 bases; bases with no gene match: 6. Germline CDR1 MGHDK, CDR2 SYGVNS. This CDR3 is built from 17 residues. In DNA form, the CDR3 reads TGTGCCAGCAGTGCACCCGGGACAGGGGGTTCTGGAAACACCATATATTTT. This translates into CASSAPGTGGSGNTIYF.

The genes are TRBV6-4 and TRBJ2-1; a possible D gene is TRBD2 (6 bases). Between the trimmed V and J ends, which lost 8 bases and 0 bases, there was a span of 14 bases. CDR3 size: 15 residues. Germline-derived CDR1 and CDR2 are MRHNA and SNTAGT. The CDR3 region is CASRTTSYSYNEQFF. The CDR3, as DNA: TGTGCCAGCCGGACTACCTCCTACTCCTACAATGAGCAGTTCTTC.